A single sample gave rise to the 12 T cell receptor beta chains below, sequenced in a study of T-cell reconstitution after alpha-beta-depleted transplantation in children. Library preparation (for TCRbeta) was performed with unique molecular identifiers. TCRdb itself ran the PCR reads through MiXCR, one entry per CDR3 protein. The data hold 200,000 to 250,000 distinct CDR3 sequences, with approximately 8% observed a single time. Sequences were derived from PBMCs, mostly from graft donor cells, sampled 180 days after TCRalphabeta/CD19-depleted stem cell transplant. These receptors were taken from a male patient between 5 and 17 years old who had a stem cell transplant for acute lymphoblastic leukemia, so the T cells may come from the graft donor.

This clonotype was seen repeatedly, ten times or more. The rearrangement links TRBV24-1 to TRBJ2-2; D gene ambiguous. Germline V gene sequence: CDR1 KGHDR, CDR2 SFDVKD. With 1 base removed from V and 0 bases from J, the gap between germline ends came to 5 bases. This CDR3 comprises 15 residues. CDR3 nucleotide sequence: TGTGCCACCAGTGATTTAAAGACGAACACCGGGGAGCTGTTTTTT. It encodes CATSDLKTNTGELFF.

This clonotype was detected ten times or more. This chain links TRBV11-1 with TRBJ2-7; a possible D gene is TRBD2 (5 bases). The CDR3 totals 15 residues. Deletions cut 5 bases from V and 0 bases from J, with 14 bases between. Per the germline V gene, CDR1 is SGHAT and CDR2 is FQDESV (reference sequence). CDR3 nucleotides: TGTGCCAGCAGCCAAGGACTGAAGAGCTCCTACGAGCAGTACTTC. Residues: CASSQGLKSSYEQYF.

This clonotype was counted at least ten times. The genes are TRBV5-1 and TRBJ1-2; no clear D. Germline CDR1 is SGHRS and CDR2 is YFSETQ. This CDR3 contains 16 residues. V dropped 0 bases and J dropped 0 bases, with 12 bases sitting between them. The CDR3 protein is CASSLGGDLANYGYTF. In nucleotides, the CDR3 is TGCGCCAGCAGCTTGGGTGGGGATTTAGCTAACTATGGCTACACCTTC.

Points on this clonotype: A read error may be the cause here, since a much bigger clone is one base away. V and J are TRBV6-1 and TRBJ2-3; 11 bases map to TRBD1. The CDR3 covers 17 residues. Germline V lookup: CDR1 MNHNS, CDR2 SASEGT. V shed 6 bases and J 4 bases; nucleotides not matched to a gene: 12. CDR3 residues: CASRGDRGILAPDTQYF. CDR3 DNA: TGTGCCAGCAGGGGGGACAGGGGGATCTTAGCGCCAGATACGCAGTATTTT.

This clonotype has at least ten counts. The chain links TRBV4-2 to TRBJ2-3; possible D gene TRBD2, 5 bases. From germline, CDR1 is LGHNA and CDR2 YNFKEQ. The CDR3 contains 16 residues. Trimming took 1 base from V and 4 from J, leaving 15 bases between them. CDR3 sequence reads: CASSQADLYSADTQYF. The DNA of the CDR3 is TGTGCCAGCAGCCAAGCGGACTTGTACTCGGCAGATACGCAGTATTTT.

This clonotype was detected many times. This chain uses TRBV9 with TRBJ2-7, with TRBD1 matching 12 bases. This CDR3 is 17 amino acids long. V gave up 3 bases and J gave up 6 bases; unmatched junction bases: 13. Germline assignment: CDR1 SGDLS and CDR2 YYNGEE. CDR3 in DNA: TGTGCCAGCAGCGCCCGTCGGGACAGGGGGCGAGGATCCGAGCAGTACTTC. Its protein product is CASSARRDRGRGSEQYF.

This clonotype was counted ten times or more. J is TRBJ1-5 and V is TRBV7-6, with a weak D call TRBD1 (5 bases). Germline V CDR1 and CDR2: SGHVS, FNYEAQ. V was clipped by 4 bases and J by 3 bases, with 10 bases between them. This CDR3 contains 14 residues. In nucleotides, the CDR3 is TGTGCCAGCAGCTCGTCAGGGTACAATCAGCCCCAGCATTTT. This translates into CASSSSGYNQPQHF.

This clonotype was seen repeatedly, ten times or more. This chain joins TRBV14 and TRBJ2-7; 7 positions match TRBD1. This CDR3 spans 13 amino acids. V shed 5 bases and J 6 bases; nucleotides not matched to a gene: 7. Germline CDR1 and CDR2: SGHDN and FVKESK. The CDR3 nucleotides read TGTGCCAGCAGCGAAGCCCCAGGGGGCGAGCAGTACTTC. Translation: CASSEAPGGEQYF.

This clonotype has just a few counts. The chain recombines TRBV4-1 with TRBJ2-1; tentative D call: TRBD2 (5 bases). Germline V gene lookup returns CDR1 MGHRA and CDR2 YSYEKL. V dropped 2 bases and J dropped 5 bases, with 13 bases sitting between them. The CDR3 runs 15 residues. Here the CDR3 reads CASSQFHGVNNEQFF. The CDR3 DNA reads TGCGCCAGCAGCCAATTTCACGGGGTTAACAATGAGCAGTTCTTC.

This clonotype was counted at least ten times. The chain uses TRBV23-1 and TRBJ2-7; unclear D gene. TRBV23-1 is an open reading frame whose function is uncertain. This CDR3 is built from 13 residues. The V end was cut by 2 bases, the J end by 3 bases, with 8 bases between. The CDR3 coding sequence is TGCGCCAGCAGTCAACCCGGCGACTACGAGCAGTACTTC. Translating gives CASSQPGDYEQYF.

In this sample, this clonotype turned up many times. CDR3 coding DNA: TGTGCCAGCAGCTTAGAGCTGACAGGGGCCGGCGAGCAGTACTTC. As protein: CASSLELTGAGEQYF. This chain connects TRBV7-6 to TRBJ2-7; 8 bases match TRBD1. Germline V gene data show CDR1 as SGHVS and CDR2 as FNYEAQ. Trimming at V came to 1 base and at J to 6 bases, leaving 8 bases not matched to a gene. This CDR3 has 15 residues.

This clonotype was recorded many times. This chain connects TRBV12-3 or TRBV12-4 to TRBJ2-1; 8 bases match TRBD2. The ends lost 3 bases at V and 6 bases at J; junction bases unmatched: 1. CDR3 length: 13 amino acids. The CDR3 protein is CASSLGTSNEQFF. The CDR3 coding sequence is TGTGCCAGCAGTTTGGGGACTAGCAATGAGCAGTTCTTC.